This T cell receptor beta chain was recorded in a study of identical twins. Trimming stripped 5 bases from V and 7 bases from J, with 21 bases between. The germline V gene encodes CDR1 SEHNR and CDR2 FQNEAQ (reference sequence). This CDR3 has 16 residues. TCRdb used MiXCR to reprocess the 5' RACE reads, holding one entry per CDR3 protein. This sample has approximately 600,000 distinct CDR3 sequences; 9.6% occur once, and the top ten carry 2.5% to 3.5%. In addition, the sample was reused for a study of yellow fever vaccine responses in identical twins.

The sequencing input was PBMCs. V is TRBV7-9 and J is TRBJ2-1; D ambiguous. The TCR comes from a woman aged 18-30 years in good health. The chain's CDR3 is CASSPPIAGLSNEQFF. The CDR3 DNA follows: TGTGCCAGCAGCCCCCCCATCGCAGGCCTCTCGAATGAGCAGTTCTTC.